The clone carrying this T cell receptor (beta chain) was picked up a small number of times. No antigen is known for it. CDR1 is SGHTA and CDR2 is FQGTGA in the germline V gene. The CDR3 spans 15 residues. Trimming at V came to 5 bases and at J to 1 base, leaving 5 bases not matched to a gene. Synthesis of TCR cDNA relied on 5'RACE template switching, which attached a universal primer site and UMIs. TCRdb analysed the 5' RACE reads with MiXCR anew, one entry per CDR3 protein. The data hold approximately 450,000 distinct CDR3 sequences, with 15% to 20% observed a single time. The data were obtained in a study of T cells after yellow fever vaccination. About the research overall: Fractions containing few cells were prepared with SMART-Seq v4 Ultra Low Input.

General study points: Across the CD4 and CD8 compartments, a small share of clonotypes was present in both. Post-booster repertoires contained most primary-vaccination clones again (about 95% CD4, 85% to 90% CD8).

The chain couples TRBV7-3 to TRBJ2-3; 8 positions match TRBD2. The sequences come from PBMCs, collected before the yellow fever booster vaccination. The TCR originated in a young man who received the YFV17D yellow fever vaccine. This CDR3 is CASSHSGVGTDTQYF. In DNA, the CDR3 is TGTGCCAGCAGCCATAGCGGGGTGGGCACAGATACGCAGTATTTT. Using reference TRBV7-3 and TRBJ2-3 for the parts outside the CDR3, the full variable domain is GAGVSQTPSNKVTEKGKYVELRCDPISGHTALYWYRQSLGQGPEFLIYFQGTGAADDSGLPNDRFFAVRPEGSVSTLKIQRTERGDSAVYLCASSHSGVGTDTQYFGPGTRLTVL.